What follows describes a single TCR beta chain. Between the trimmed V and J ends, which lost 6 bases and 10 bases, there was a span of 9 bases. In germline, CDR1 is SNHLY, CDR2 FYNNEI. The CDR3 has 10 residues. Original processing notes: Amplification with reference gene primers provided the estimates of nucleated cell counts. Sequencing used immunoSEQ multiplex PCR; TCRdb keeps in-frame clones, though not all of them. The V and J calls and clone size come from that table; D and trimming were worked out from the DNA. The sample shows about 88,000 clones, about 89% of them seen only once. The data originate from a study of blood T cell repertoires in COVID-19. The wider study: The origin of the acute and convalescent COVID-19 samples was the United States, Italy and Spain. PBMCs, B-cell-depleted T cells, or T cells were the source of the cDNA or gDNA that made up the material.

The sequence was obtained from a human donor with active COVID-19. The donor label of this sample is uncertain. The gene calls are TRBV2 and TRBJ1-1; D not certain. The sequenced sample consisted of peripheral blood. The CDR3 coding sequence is TGTGCCAGCAGGGTAGAAAGAGCTTTCTTT. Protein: CASRVERAFF.